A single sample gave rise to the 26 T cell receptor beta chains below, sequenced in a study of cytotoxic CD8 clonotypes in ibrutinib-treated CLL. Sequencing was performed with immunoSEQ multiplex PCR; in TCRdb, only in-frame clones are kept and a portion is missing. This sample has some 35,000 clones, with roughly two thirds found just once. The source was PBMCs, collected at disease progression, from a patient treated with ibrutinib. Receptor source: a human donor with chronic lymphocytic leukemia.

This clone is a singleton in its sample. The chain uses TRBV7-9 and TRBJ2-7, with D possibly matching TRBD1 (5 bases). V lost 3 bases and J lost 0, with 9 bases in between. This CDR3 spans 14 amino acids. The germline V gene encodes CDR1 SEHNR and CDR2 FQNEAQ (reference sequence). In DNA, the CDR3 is TGTGCCAGCAGCTTGGACATCTACTCCTACGAGCAGTACTTC. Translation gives CASSLDIYSYEQYF.

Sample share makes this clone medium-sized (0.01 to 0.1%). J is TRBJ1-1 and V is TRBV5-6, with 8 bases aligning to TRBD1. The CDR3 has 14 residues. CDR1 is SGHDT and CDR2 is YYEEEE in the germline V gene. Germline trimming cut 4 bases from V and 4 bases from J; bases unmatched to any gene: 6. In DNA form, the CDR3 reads TGTGCCAGCAGCAACCCTACAGGGGGCACTGAAGCTTTCTTT. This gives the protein CASSNPTGGTEAFF.

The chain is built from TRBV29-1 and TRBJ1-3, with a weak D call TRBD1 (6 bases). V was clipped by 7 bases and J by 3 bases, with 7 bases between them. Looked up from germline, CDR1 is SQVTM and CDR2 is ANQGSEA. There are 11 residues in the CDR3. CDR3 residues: CSGTVGNTIYF. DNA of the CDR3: TGCAGCGGGACAGTTGGAAACACCATATATTTT.

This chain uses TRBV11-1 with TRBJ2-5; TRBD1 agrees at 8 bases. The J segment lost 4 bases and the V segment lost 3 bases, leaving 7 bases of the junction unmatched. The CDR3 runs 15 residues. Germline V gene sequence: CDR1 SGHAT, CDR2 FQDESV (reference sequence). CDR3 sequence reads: CASSLFGQGRETQYF. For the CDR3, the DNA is TGTGCCAGCAGCTTGTTCGGACAGGGAAGAGAGACCCAGTACTTC.

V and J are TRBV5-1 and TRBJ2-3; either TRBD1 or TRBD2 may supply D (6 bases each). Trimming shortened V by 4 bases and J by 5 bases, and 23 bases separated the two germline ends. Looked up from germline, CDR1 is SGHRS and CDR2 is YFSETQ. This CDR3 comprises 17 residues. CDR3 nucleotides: TGCGCCAGCAGCCCCGCTCCCCTGGGGGGCTTGGGAGATACGCAGTATTTT. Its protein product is CASSPAPLGGLGDTQYF.

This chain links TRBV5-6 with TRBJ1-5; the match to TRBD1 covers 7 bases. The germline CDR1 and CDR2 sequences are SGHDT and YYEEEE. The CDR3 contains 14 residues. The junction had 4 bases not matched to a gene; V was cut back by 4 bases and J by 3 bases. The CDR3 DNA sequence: TGTGCCAGCAGCCGGGGACAGCTCAATCAGCCCCAGCATTTT. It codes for CASSRGQLNQPQHF.

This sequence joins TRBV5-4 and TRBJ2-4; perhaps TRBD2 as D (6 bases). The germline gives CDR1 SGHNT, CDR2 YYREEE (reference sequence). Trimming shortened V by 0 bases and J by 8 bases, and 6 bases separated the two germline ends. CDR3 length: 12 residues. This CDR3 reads CASSLERDIQYF. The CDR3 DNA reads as TGTGCCAGCAGCTTGGAGCGGGACATTCAGTACTTC.

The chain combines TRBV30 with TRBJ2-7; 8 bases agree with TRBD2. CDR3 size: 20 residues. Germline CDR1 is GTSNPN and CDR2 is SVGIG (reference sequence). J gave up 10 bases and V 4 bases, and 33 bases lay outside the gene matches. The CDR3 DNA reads TGTGCCTGGAATATAGGGAGCGGGGGTTTTCTTTGCCCATGCCAGGGGCTCCAGTACTTC. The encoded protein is CAWNIGSGGFLCPCQGLQYF.

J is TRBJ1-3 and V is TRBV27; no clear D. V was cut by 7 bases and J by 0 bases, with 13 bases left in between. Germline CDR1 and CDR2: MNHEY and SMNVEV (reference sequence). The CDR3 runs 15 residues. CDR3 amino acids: CASTSGPDSGNTIYF. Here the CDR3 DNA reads TGTGCCAGCACATCCGGACCGGACTCTGGAAACACCATATATTTT.

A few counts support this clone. CDR3 coding DNA: TGCGCCAGCAGCCGCGGGACAGGGACGACCGGGGAGCTGTTTTTT. Translated: CASSRGTGTTGELFF. The genes are TRBV5-1 and TRBJ2-2; 9 bases line up with TRBD1. Germline V gene lookup returns CDR1 SGHRS and CDR2 YFSETQ. The CDR3 has 15 residues. V lost 4 bases, J lost 5 bases, and 6 bases stayed unmatched.

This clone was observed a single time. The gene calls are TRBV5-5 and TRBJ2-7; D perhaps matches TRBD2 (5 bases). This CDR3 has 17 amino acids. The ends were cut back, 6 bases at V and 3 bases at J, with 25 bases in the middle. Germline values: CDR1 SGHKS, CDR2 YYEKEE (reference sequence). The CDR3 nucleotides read TGTGCCAGCAAGGACGAACTAGGAACTCCAGATTTCTACGAGCAGTACTTC. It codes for CASKDELGTPDFYEQYF. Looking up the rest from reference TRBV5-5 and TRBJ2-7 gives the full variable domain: DAGVTQSPTHLIKTRGQQVTLRCSPISGHKSVSWYQQVLGQGPQFIFQYYEKEERGRGNFPDRFSARQFPNYSSELNVNALLLGDSALYLCASKDELGTPDFYEQYFGPGTRLTVT.

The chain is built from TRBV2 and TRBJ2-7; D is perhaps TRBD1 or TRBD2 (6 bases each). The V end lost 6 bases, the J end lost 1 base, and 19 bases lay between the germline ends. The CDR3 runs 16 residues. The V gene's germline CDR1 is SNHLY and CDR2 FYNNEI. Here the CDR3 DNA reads TGTGCCAGCAGCGAACCCGACGGGGGCGAATCCTACGAGCAGTACTTC. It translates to CASSEPDGGESYEQYF.

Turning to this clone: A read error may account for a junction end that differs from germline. The CDR3, as DNA: TGTGCCATCAGTGAGCCAGGACAGGGTGACTACACCTTC. As protein: CAISEPGQGDYTF. The V call is TRBV6-5, the J call TRBJ1-2, with TRBD1 matching over 8 bases. The CDR3 extends over 13 amino acids. Germline loops: CDR1 MNHEY, CDR2 SVGAGI.

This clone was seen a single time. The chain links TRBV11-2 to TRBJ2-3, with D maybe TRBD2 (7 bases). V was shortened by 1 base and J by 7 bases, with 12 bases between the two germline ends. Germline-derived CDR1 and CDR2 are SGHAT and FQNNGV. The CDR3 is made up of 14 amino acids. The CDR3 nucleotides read TGTGCCAGCAGCTTAGCGGGGGGCCGGTATACGCAGTATTTT. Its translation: CASSLAGGRYTQYF.

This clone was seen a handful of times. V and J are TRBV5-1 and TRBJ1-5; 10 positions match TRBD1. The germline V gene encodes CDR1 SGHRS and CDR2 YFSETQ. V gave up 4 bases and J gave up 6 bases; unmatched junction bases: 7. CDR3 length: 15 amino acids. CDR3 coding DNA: TGCGCCAGCAGCCATCAGACAGGGGGCGGTCAGCCCCAGCATTTT. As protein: CASSHQTGGGQPQHF.

The CDR3, as DNA: TGTGCCAGCAGTGACGAACCCGGTTCAGATACGCAGTATTTT. Its translation: CASSDEPGSDTQYF. The chain is built from TRBV6-4 and TRBJ2-3; D is unresolved. The CDR3 is 14 residues long. V was shortened by 2 bases and J by 4 bases, with 10 bases between the two germline ends. Per the germline V gene, CDR1 is MRHNA and CDR2 is SNTAGT.

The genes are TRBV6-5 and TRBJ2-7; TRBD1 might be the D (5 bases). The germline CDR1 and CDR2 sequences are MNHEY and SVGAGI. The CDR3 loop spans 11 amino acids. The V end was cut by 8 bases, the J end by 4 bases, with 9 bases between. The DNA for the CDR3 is TGTGCCAGCCTCTCAGGGTACGAGCAGTACTTC. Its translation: CASLSGYEQYF.

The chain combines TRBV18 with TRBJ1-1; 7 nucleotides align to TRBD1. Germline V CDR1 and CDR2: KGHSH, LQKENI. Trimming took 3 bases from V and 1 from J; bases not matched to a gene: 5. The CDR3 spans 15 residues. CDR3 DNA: TGTGCCAGCTCACCTCTAGGGGGCGGGAACACTGAAGCTTTCTTT. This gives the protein CASSPLGGGNTEAFF.

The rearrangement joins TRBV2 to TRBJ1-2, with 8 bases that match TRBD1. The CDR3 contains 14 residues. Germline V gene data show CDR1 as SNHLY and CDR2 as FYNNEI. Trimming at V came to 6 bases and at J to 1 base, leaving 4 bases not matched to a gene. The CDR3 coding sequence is TGTGCCAGCAGGACAGGGGCCCTTAACTATGGCTACACCTTC. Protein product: CASRTGALNYGYTF.

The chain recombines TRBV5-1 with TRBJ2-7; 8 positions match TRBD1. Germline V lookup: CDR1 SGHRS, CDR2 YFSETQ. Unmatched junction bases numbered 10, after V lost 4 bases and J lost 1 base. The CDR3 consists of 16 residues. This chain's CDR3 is CASSPGIDRGSYEQYF. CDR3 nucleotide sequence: TGCGCCAGCAGCCCTGGGATCGACAGGGGATCCTACGAGCAGTACTTC. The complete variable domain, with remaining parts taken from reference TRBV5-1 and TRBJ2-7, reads KAGVTQTPRYLIKTRGQQVTLSCSPISGHRSVSWYQQTPGQGLQFLFEYFSETQRNKGNFPGRFSGRQFSNSRSEMNVSTLELGDSALYLCASSPGIDRGSYEQYFGPGTRLTVT.

The CDR3 DNA reads TGTGCCAGCAGCCCGTATCCGGGACAGACCTTTCCAATAGACTATGGCTACACCTTC. Translation: CASSPYPGQTFPIDYGYTF. The chain has TRBV14 and TRBJ1-2, with 7 bases identical to TRBD1. The CDR3 extends over 19 amino acids. Germline V lookup: CDR1 SGHDN, CDR2 FVKESK. V dropped 4 bases and J dropped 3; count of bases not matched to a gene: 20.

The CDR3 protein is CASSDLTSGGASKETQYF. CDR3 in DNA: TGTGCCAGCAGCGATTTGACTAGCGGGGGGGCAAGTAAAGAGACCCAGTACTTC. The chain links TRBV9 to TRBJ2-5; TRBD2 matches at 14 bases. Trimming cost V 3 bases and J 3 bases; bases outside gene matches: 10. There are 18 residues in the CDR3. Germline V gene lookup returns CDR1 SGDLS and CDR2 YYNGEE. Filled out from reference TRBV9 and TRBJ2-5, the complete variable domain reads DSGVTQTPKHLITATGQRVTLRCSPRSGDLSVYWYQQSLDQGLQFLIQYYNGEERAKGNILERFSAQQFPDLHSELNLSSLELGDSALYFCASSDLTSGGASKETQYFGPGTRLLVL.

The CDR3 spells CASSLVTSYEQYF. The CDR3 coding sequence is TGCGCCAGCAGCTTGGTGACTTCCTACGAGCAGTACTTC. The genes are TRBV5-1 and TRBJ2-7; D unclear. The CDR3 covers 13 residues. Trimming shortened V by 0 bases and J by 1 base, and 5 bases separated the two germline ends. Germline V gene lookup returns CDR1 SGHRS and CDR2 YFSETQ.

The CDR3 DNA reads TGCGCCAGCAGCCCCAGGACAGAAATTACCTATGGCTACACCTTC. It encodes CASSPRTEITYGYTF. The chain employs TRBV4-1 and TRBJ1-2; possibly TRBD1 for D (6 bases). The CDR3 extends over 15 amino acids. V was cut by 4 bases and J by 4 bases, with 16 bases left in between. CDR1 MGHRA and CDR2 YSYEKL come from the germline V gene.

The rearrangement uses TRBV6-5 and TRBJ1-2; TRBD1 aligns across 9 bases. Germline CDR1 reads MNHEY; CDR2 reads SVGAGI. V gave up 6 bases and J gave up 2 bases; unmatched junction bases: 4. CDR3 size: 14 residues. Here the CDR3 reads CASRRDRENYGYTF. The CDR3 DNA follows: TGTGCCAGCAGACGGGACAGGGAGAACTATGGCTACACCTTC.

CDR3 DNA sequence: TGTGCCAGTAGTAAGCTAGCGGTGAACACCGGGGAGCTGTTTTTT. Translated, it gives CASSKLAVNTGELFF. The chain carries TRBV19 and TRBJ2-2; 7 nucleotides align to TRBD2. CDR1 and CDR2 (germline): LNHDA, SQIVND (reference sequence). Trimming at V came to 4 bases and at J to 1 base, leaving 3 bases not matched to a gene. CDR3 length: 15 residues.